Included here is one TCR beta chain sequence, with context. The V gene lost 2 bases and the J gene lost 2 bases, with 10 bases spanning the gap. The CDR3 extends over 15 amino acids. The germline V gene has CDR1 SGHTA and CDR2 FQGNSA. Profiling relied on immunoSEQ multiplex PCR, and the TCRdb table lists in-frame clones only, not all of them. The table has 150,000 to 200,000 clones, around 80% seen once. This sample was included in a study of blood T cell repertoires in COVID-19. Study information: PBMCs, B-cell-depleted T cells, or T cells were the source of the cDNA or gDNA that made up the material.

The sequence was collected from a woman at least 80 years old with acute or convalescent COVID-19. The chain carries TRBV7-2 and TRBJ1-5, with unresolved D. Sequenced material: peripheral blood. CDR3 residues: CASSLRLGGNQPQHF. CDR3 coding DNA: TGTGCCAGCAGCTTACGGCTTGGAGGCAATCAGCCCCAGCATTTT.